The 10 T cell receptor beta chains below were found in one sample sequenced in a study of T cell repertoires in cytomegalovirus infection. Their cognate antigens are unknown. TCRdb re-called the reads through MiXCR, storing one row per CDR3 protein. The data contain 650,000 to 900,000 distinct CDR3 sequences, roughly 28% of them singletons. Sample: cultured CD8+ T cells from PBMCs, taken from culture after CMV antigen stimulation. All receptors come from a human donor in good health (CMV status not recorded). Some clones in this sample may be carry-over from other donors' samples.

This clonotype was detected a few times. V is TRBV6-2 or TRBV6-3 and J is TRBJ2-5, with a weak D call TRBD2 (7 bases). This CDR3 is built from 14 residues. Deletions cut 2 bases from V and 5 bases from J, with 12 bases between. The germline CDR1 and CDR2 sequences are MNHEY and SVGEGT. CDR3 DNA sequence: TGTGCCAGCAGTTACGCGGGGGCCAGGGAGACCCAGTACTTC. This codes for CASSYAGARETQYF.

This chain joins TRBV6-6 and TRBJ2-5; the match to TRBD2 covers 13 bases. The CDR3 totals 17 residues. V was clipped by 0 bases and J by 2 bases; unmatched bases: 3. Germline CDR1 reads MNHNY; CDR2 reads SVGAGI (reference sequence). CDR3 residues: CASSYSGLAGSQETQYF. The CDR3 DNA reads TGTGCCAGCAGTTACTCGGGACTAGCGGGGTCGCAAGAGACCCAGTACTTC.

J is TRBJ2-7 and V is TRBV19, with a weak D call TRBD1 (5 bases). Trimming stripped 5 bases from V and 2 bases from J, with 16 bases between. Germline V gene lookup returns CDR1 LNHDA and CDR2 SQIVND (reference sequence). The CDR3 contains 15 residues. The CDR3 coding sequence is TGTGCCAGTAGTCCCACCTCCAGGGTTACCTACGAGCAGTACTTC. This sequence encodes CASSPTSRVTYEQYF.

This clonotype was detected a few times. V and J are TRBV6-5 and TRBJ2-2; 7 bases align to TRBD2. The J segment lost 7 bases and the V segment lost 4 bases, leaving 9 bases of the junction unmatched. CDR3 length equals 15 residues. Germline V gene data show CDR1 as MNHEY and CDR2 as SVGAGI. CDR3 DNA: TGTGCCAGCAGTTTCTCTGGGGGAGGGAGCGGGGAGCTGTTTTTT. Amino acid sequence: CASSFSGGGSGELFF.

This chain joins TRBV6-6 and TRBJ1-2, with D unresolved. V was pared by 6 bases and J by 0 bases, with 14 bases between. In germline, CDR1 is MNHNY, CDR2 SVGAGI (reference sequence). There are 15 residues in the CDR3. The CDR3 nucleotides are TGTGCCAGCAGCCCCCGGAACAGCCCTAACTATGGCTACACCTTC. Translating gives CASSPRNSPNYGYTF.

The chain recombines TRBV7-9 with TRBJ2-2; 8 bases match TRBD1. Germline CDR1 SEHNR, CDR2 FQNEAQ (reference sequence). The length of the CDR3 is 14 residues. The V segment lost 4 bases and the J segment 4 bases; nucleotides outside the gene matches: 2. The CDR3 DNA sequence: TGTGCCAGCAGCTCAGGGGGCGGCACCGGGGAGCTGTTTTTT. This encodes CASSSGGGTGELFF.

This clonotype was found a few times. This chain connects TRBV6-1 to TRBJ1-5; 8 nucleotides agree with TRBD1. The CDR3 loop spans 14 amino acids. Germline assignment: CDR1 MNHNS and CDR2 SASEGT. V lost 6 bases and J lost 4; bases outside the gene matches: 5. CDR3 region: CASSLDRENQPQHF. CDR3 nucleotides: TGTGCCAGCAGCTTGGACAGGGAGAATCAGCCCCAGCATTTT.

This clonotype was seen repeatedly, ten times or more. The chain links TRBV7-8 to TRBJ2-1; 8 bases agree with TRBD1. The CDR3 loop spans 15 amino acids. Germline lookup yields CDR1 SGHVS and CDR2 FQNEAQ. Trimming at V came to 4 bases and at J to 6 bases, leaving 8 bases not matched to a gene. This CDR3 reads CASSSYPTGANEQFF. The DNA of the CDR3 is TGTGCCAGCAGCTCGTACCCGACAGGGGCCAATGAGCAGTTCTTC.

CDR3 sequence reads: CASSSPGGRTDTQYF. The CDR3 DNA reads as TGTGCCAGCAGCTCACCCGGGGGTCGGACAGATACGCAGTATTTT. This rearrangement joins TRBV11-2 to TRBJ2-3; tentatively, D is TRBD2 (6 bases). Trimming shortened V by 4 bases and J by 3 bases, and 14 bases separated the two germline ends. The CDR3 totals 15 residues. The germline V gene has CDR1 SGHAT and CDR2 FQNNGV.

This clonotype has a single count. The DNA of the CDR3 is TGTGCCACCAGTGAGGGGGACAGATACACAGATACGCAGTATTTT. Its protein product is CATSEGDRYTDTQYF. The rearrangement uses TRBV24-1 and TRBJ2-3; 7 bases agree with TRBD1. Trimming at V came to 4 bases and at J to 2 bases, leaving 5 bases not matched to a gene. CDR1 and CDR2 from the germline V gene are KGHDR and SFDVKD. The CDR3 runs 15 residues.